The following is a T cell receptor beta chain sequence with its context. Antigen specificity is unknown. TCRdb keeps only in-frame clones here, not all; method: immunoSEQ multiplex PCR. The table shows roughly 150,000 clones, with about 92% occurring only once. This record comes from a study of T cell responses to AZD1222 COVID-19 vaccine. Overall study context: Second-dose intervals of approximately 4 or approximately 12 weeks were pooled. Study findings and constraints: Clonal diversity may have been underestimated in mostly white British donors. At study baseline, merely six AZD1222 recipients were seropositive.

Germline V gives CDR1 SEHNR, CDR2 FQNEAQ (reference sequence). The CDR3 is 14 residues long. Trimming pared 6 bases from V and 1 base from J, leaving 9 bases between. Sequenced here: peripheral blood, sampled on day 0 of AZD1222 vaccination. This clonotype originated in an adult in good health. The V call is TRBV7-9, the J call TRBJ1-4; the D gene is possibly TRBD1 (5 bases). The CDR3 DNA follows: TGTGCCAGCAGGTCCACAGGAACTAATGAAAAACTGTTTTTT. Protein sequence: CASRSTGTNEKLFF.